These T cell receptor beta chains were read from a single sample in a study of blood T cell repertoires in COVID-19. Assay: immunoSEQ multiplex PCR; the TCRdb copy retains only in-frame clones and omits some. This sample yields roughly 400,000 clones, of which roughly nine tenths are seen a single time; around 0.86% belongs to the top ten. Material for sequencing was PBMCs or T cells enriched from blood (not recorded which). These receptors were collected from a middle-aged woman who had been exposed to COVID-19. The CDR3 runs from the conserved cysteine through the conserved F or W. The order of the fields is J gene, V gene, clone size, D gene, CDR3 protein, CDR3 DNA. The D gene is left open where the match is weak. Some rows have no size entry. The others give once, few or many, or a class for an expanded clone.

TRBJ1-2 | TRBV15 | NA | NA | CATSRGQLYGYTF | TGTGCCACCAGCAGAGGACAGCTTTATGGCTACACCTTC
TRBJ1-2 | TRBV5-4 | NA | NA | CASSPLSAGSYGYTF | TGTGCCAGCAGCCCTCTAAGCGCCGGGAGCTATGGCTACACCTTC
TRBJ1-4 | TRBV6-6 | NA | NA | CASSYQGPPNEKLFF | TGTGCCAGCAGTTATCAGGGGCCTCCTAATGAAAAACTGTTTTTT
TRBJ1-4 | TRBV6-1 | once | TRBD1 | CASRLTGGFEKLFF | TGTGCCAGCAGATTGACAGGGGGCTTTGAAAAACTGTTTTTT
TRBJ1-4 | TRBV10-3 | NA | NA | CAISGTAGVKLFF | TGTGCCATCAGTGGAACGGCAGGGGTAAAACTGTTTTTT
TRBJ2-7 | TRBV27 | NA | TRBD1 | CASSKADRANRLEDYEQYF | TGTGCCAGCAGCAAAGCGGACAGGGCAAACCGACTAGAAGACTACGAGCAGTACTTC
TRBJ2-1 | TRBV7-3 | NA | NA | CASSLSVSFNEQFF | TGTGCCAGCAGCTTATCGGTGTCGTTCAATGAGCAGTTCTTC
TRBJ2-2 | TRBV11-3 | NA | NA | CASSLNSRGRELFF | TGTGCCAGCAGCTTAAATTCCAGGGGCCGGGAGCTGTTTTTT
TRBJ1-1 | TRBV18 | NA | NA | CASSINTGDTEAFF | TGTGCCAGCTCAATCAACACGGGGGACACTGAAGCTTTCTTT
TRBJ1-5 | TRBV12-3/TRBV12-4 | NA | NA | CASSWGGNQPQHF | TGTGCCAGCAGTTGGGGCGGCAATCAGCCCCAGCATTTT
TRBJ2-1 | TRBV28 | NA | TRBD2 | CASTGSGPSYNEQFF | TGTGCCAGCACCGGTAGCGGGCCATCCTACAATGAGCAGTTCTTC
TRBJ2-3 | TRBV9 | NA | TRBD1 | CASSPRQGSGTDTQYF | TGTGCCAGCAGCCCAAGACAGGGTTCTGGCACAGATACGCAGTATTTT
TRBJ1-3 | TRBV21-1 | NA | NA | CASSALSRDRPSGNTIYF | TGTGCCAGCAGCGCATTATCCCGGGACAGGCCCTCTGGAAACACCATATATTTT
TRBJ2-1 | TRBV7-2 | NA | TRBD2 | CASSLGASGSGHNEQFF | TGTGCCAGCAGCTTAGGGGCTAGCGGGAGTGGCCACAATGAGCAGTTCTTC
TRBJ2-1 | TRBV2 | NA | TRBD2 | CASSEQRASGRGQGFF | TGTGCCAGCAGTGAACAAAGGGCTAGCGGGAGAGGCCAGGGGTTCTTC
TRBJ1-1 | TRBV5-4 | NA | TRBD1 | CASSYRQGYTEAFF | TGTGCCAGCAGCTATAGACAGGGTTACACTGAAGCTTTCTTT
TRBJ2-1 | TRBV7-9 | NA | TRBD2 | CASRGGTSYNEQFF | TGTGCCAGTAGGGGCGGGACTAGCTACAATGAGCAGTTCTTC
TRBJ2-1 | TRBV2 | NA | TRBD1 | CASGEGDSYNEQFF | TGTGCCAGCGGAGAAGGGGACAGCTACAATGAGCAGTTCTTC
TRBJ1-2 | TRBV9 | NA | TRBD1 | CASSVTGGNYGYTF | TGTGCCAGCAGCGTAACAGGGGGCAACTATGGCTACACCTTC
TRBJ1-1 | TRBV30 | NA | TRBD1 | CAWNRGLIYTEAFF | TGTGCCTGGAACAGGGGATTAATATACACTGAAGCTTTCTTT
TRBJ2-5 | TRBV27 | NA | TRBD2 | CASSPGRVLAETQYF | TGTGCCAGCAGTCCGGGGCGGGTACTAGCGGAGACCCAGTACTTC
TRBJ1-2 | TRBV6-1 | NA | NA | CASSEGRGYTF | TGTGCCAGCAGTGAGGGGCGAGGCTACACCTTC
TRBJ2-2 | TRBV5-1 | NA | TRBD1 | CASSLAPLDRANTGELFF | TGCGCCAGCAGCTTGGCTCCTTTGGACAGGGCGAACACCGGGGAGCTGTTTTTT
TRBJ1-5 | TRBV30 | NA | TRBD1 | CAWSSTSGGQPQHF | TGTGCCTGGAGTTCGACGTCAGGGGGTCAGCCCCAGCATTTT
TRBJ1-1 | TRBV30 | NA | NA | CAWSVSWSTEAFF | TGTGCCTGGAGTGTAAGTTGGAGCACTGAAGCTTTCTTT
TRBJ2-7 | TRBV7-9 | NA | TRBD2 | CASSRSGGPTYEQYF | TGTGCCAGCAGCCGTAGCGGGGGGCCAACCTACGAGCAGTACTTC
TRBJ2-6 | TRBV2 | once | NA | CASSEQQLYWANVLTF | TGTGCCAGCAGTGAACAACAGCTTTACTGGGCCAACGTCCTGACTTTC
TRBJ1-6 | TRBV6-5 | NA | TRBD1 | CASSSPGQVNSPLHF | TGTGCCAGCTCCTCCCCCGGACAGGTTAATTCACCCCTCCACTTT
TRBJ1-6 | TRBV3-1/TRBV3-2 | NA | NA | CASSQTRSNPLHF | TGTGCCAGCAGCCAAACTCGATCCAACCCCCTCCACTTT
TRBJ1-5 | TRBV6-2/TRBV6-3 | NA | NA | CASSTSGDSNQPQHF | TGTGCCAGCAGTACCTCCGGGGATAGCAATCAGCCCCAGCATTTT
TRBJ1-1 | TRBV5-6 | NA | NA | CASSAGYNTEAFF | TGTGCCAGCAGCGCGGGCTATAACACTGAAGCTTTCTTT
TRBJ2-6 | TRBV7-9 | NA | NA | CASSPAGKTGANVLTF | TGTGCCAGCAGCCCCGCGGGGAAGACTGGGGCCAACGTCCTGACTTTC
TRBJ2-2 | TRBV13 | NA | TRBD2 | CASSQTSITGELFF | TGTGCCAGCAGCCAGACTAGCATCACCGGGGAGCTGTTTTTT
TRBJ1-5 | TRBV4-1 | NA | NA | CASSQDLGGESNQPQHF | TGCGCCAGCAGCCAAGATCTCGGGGGGGAGAGCAATCAGCCCCAGCATTTT
TRBJ2-1 | TRBV12-5 | NA | NA | CASGLGGQREFF | TGTGCTAGTGGTTTGGGGGGACAACGAGAGTTCTTC
TRBJ1-2 | TRBV7-6 | NA | NA | CASSPRRLQNYGYTF | TGTGCCAGCAGCCCCCGACGGCTACAGAACTATGGCTACACCTTC
TRBJ1-1 | TRBV10-3 | NA | NA | CATGNGLMNTEAFF | TGTGCCACCGGAAATGGACTTATGAACACTGAAGCTTTCTTT
TRBJ1-1 | TRBV19 | NA | NA | CASSIAGHTEAFF | TGTGCCAGTAGTATAGCAGGGCACACTGAAGCTTTCTTT
TRBJ2-2 | TRBV2 | NA | TRBD1 | CASRRQGGGTGELFF | TGTGCCAGCAGAAGACAGGGTGGGGGCACCGGGGAGCTGTTTTTT
TRBJ1-2 | TRBV6-5 | NA | TRBD1 | CASSPRDRDYGYTF | TGTGCCAGCAGTCCGCGGGACAGGGACTATGGCTACACCTTC
TRBJ1-6 | TRBV21-1 | NA | NA | CASTARLRSSYNSPLHF | TGTGCCAGCACCGCAAGGCTGCGGAGCTCCTATAATTCACCCCTCCACTTT
TRBJ1-2 | TRBV7-3 | NA | NA | CASSLVGRGYTF | TGTGCCAGCAGCCTCGTTGGCCGTGGCTACACCTTC
TRBJ2-5 | TRBV7-8 | once | NA | CASSPRRHFGSQETQYF | TGTGCCAGCAGCCCCCGGCGGCATTTCGGCAGCCAAGAGACCCAGTACTTC
TRBJ2-3 | TRBV6-5 | NA | NA | CASYRQGGTQYF | TGTGCCAGCTACCGACAGGGAGGTACGCAGTATTTT
TRBJ1-2 | TRBV12-5 | NA | NA | CASGLVHSRRGNYGYTF | TGTGCTAGTGGTTTGGTACACAGTCGCAGGGGTAACTATGGCTACACCTTC
TRBJ1-3 | TRBV30 | NA | NA | CAWRKTGPGNTIYF | TGTGCCTGGAGAAAGACAGGACCTGGAAACACCATATATTTT
TRBJ2-2 | TRBV6-5 | NA | NA | CASRKRSGELFF | TGTGCCAGCAGAAAACGGTCCGGGGAGCTGTTTTTT
TRBJ2-1 | TRBV10-2 | NA | TRBD2 | CASRPGTSIVNEQFF | TGCGCCAGCAGACCCGGGACTAGCATTGTCAATGAGCAGTTCTTC
TRBJ2-2 | TRBV30 | NA | NA | CAWKKAGARRTGELFF | TGTGCCTGGAAGAAGGCGGGGGCACGACGCACCGGGGAGCTGTTTTTT
TRBJ1-5 | TRBV4-3 | NA | NA | CASSQERGTQPQHF | TGCGCCAGCAGCCAAGAAAGGGGGACCCAGCCCCAGCATTTT
TRBJ2-3 | TRBV30 | NA | TRBD1 | CAWRVQGGDTQYF | TGTGCCTGGAGGGTACAGGGGGGAGATACGCAGTATTTT
TRBJ1-1 | TRBV24-1 | NA | NA | CATSDPSLGNTEAFF | TGTGCCACCAGTGACCCGAGTCTCGGGAACACTGAAGCTTTCTTT
TRBJ2-1 | TRBV7-2 | NA | TRBD1 | CASSIRGQGTDEQFF | TGTGCCAGCAGCATCCGGGGACAGGGGACCGATGAGCAGTTCTTC
TRBJ2-7 | TRBV11-3 | NA | TRBD1 | CASSLEGQVYEQYF | TGTGCCAGCAGCTTAGAGGGACAGGTCTACGAGCAGTACTTC
TRBJ1-1 | TRBV30 | NA | NA | CAWFGQLNTEAFF | TGTGCCTGGTTCGGACAACTTAACACTGAAGCTTTCTTT
TRBJ2-6 | TRBV7-2 | NA | NA | CASSLFWAEFSGANVLTF | TGTGCCAGCAGCTTATTCTGGGCTGAGTTCTCTGGGGCCAACGTCCTGACTTTC
TRBJ1-6 | TRBV2 | NA | NA | CASSSDGTKVGSLHF | TGTGCCAGCAGCTCGGACGGGACAAAGGTCGGATCCCTCCACTTT
TRBJ1-4 | TRBV6-5 | NA | NA | CASSYRQGRRNEKLFF | TGTGCCAGCAGTTACCGTCAGGGAAGAAGAAATGAAAAACTGTTTTTT
TRBJ2-1 | TRBV7-9 | NA | TRBD1 | CASSLRGTEIYNEQFF | TGTGCCAGCAGCTTAAGGGGGACAGAAATTTACAATGAGCAGTTCTTC